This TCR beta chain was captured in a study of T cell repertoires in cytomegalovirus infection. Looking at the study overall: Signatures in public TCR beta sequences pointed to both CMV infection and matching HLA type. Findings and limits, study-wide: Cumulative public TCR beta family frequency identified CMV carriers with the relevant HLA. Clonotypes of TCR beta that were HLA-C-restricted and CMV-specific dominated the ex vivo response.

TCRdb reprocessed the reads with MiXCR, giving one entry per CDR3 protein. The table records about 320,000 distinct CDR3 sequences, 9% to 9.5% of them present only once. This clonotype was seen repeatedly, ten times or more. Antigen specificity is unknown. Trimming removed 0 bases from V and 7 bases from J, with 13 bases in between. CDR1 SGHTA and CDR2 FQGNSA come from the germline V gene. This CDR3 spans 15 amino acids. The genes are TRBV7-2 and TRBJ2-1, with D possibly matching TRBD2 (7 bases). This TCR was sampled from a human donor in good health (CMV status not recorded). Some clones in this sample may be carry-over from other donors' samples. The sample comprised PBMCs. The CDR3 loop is CASSLAGGPINEQFF. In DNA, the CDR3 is TGTGCCAGCAGCTTAGCGGGGGGGCCGATAAATGAGCAGTTCTTC.